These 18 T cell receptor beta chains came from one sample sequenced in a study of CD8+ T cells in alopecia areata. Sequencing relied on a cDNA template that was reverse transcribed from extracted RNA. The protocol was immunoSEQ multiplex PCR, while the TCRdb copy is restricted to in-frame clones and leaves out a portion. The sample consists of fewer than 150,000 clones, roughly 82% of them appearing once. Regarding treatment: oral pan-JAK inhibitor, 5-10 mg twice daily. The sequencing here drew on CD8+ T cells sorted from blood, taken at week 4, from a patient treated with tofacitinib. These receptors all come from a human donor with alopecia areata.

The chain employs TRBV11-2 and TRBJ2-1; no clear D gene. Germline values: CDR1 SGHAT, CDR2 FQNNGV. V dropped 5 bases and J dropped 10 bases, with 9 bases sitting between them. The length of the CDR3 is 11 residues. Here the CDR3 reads CASSTRMEQFF. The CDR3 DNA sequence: TGTGCCAGCAGCACGAGGATGGAGCAGTTCTTC. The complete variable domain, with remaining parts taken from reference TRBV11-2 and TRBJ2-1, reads EAGVAQSPRYKIIEKRQSVAFWCNPISGHATLYWYQQILGQGPKLLIQFQNNGVVDDSQLPKDRFSAERLKGVDSTLKIQPAKLEDSAVYLCASSTRMEQFFGPGTRLTVL.

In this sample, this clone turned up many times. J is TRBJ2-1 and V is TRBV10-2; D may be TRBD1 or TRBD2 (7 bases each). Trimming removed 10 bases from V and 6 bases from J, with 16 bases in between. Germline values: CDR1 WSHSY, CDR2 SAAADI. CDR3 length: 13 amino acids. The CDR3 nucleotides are TGCGCCATTAGCAGGGGGGGGCTCAATGAGCAGTTCTTC. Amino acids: CAISRGGLNEQFF.

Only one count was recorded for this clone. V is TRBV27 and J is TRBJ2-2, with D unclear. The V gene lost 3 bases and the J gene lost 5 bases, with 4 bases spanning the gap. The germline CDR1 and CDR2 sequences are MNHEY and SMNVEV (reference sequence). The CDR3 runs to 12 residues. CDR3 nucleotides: TGTGCCAGCAGTTTTCAGACCGGGGAGCTGTTTTTT. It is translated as CASSFQTGELFF.

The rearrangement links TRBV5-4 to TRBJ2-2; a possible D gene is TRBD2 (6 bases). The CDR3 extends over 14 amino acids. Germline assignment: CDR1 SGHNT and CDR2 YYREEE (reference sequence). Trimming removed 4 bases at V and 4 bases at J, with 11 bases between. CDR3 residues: CASSPGVPTGELFF. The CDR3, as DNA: TGTGCCAGCAGCCCGGGGGTTCCCACCGGGGAGCTGTTTTTT. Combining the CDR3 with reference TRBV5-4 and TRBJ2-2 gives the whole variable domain ETGVTQSPTHLIKTRGQQVTLRCSSQSGHNTVSWYQQALGQGPQFIFQYYREEENGRGNFPPRFSGLQFPNYSSELNVNALELDDSALYLCASSPGVPTGELFFGEGSRLTVL.

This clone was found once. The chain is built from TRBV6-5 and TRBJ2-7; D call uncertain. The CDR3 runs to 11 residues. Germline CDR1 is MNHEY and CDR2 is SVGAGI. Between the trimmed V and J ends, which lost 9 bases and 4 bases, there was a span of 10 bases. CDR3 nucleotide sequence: TGTGCCAGTGGGGTGGGGTACGAGCAGTACTTC. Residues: CASGVGYEQYF.

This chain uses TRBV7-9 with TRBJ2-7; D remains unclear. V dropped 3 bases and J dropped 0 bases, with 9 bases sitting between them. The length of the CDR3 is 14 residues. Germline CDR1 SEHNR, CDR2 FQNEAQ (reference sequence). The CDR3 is CASSFASSSYEQYF. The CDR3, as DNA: TGTGCCAGCAGCTTTGCCAGTTCCTCCTACGAGCAGTACTTC.

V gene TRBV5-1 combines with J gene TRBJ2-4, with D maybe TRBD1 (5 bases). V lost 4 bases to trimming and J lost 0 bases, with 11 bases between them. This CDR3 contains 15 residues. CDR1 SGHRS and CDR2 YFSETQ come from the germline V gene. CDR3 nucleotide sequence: TGCGCCAGCAGCACGAAAGGGGAAGCCAAAAACATTCAGTACTTC. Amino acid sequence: CASSTKGEAKNIQYF.

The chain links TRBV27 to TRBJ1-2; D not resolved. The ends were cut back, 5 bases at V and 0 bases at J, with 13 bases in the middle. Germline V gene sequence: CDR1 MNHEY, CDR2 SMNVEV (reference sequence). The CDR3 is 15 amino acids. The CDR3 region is CASSLGRPSNYGYTF. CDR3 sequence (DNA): TGTGCCAGCAGTCTAGGTCGACCTTCTAACTATGGCTACACCTTC.

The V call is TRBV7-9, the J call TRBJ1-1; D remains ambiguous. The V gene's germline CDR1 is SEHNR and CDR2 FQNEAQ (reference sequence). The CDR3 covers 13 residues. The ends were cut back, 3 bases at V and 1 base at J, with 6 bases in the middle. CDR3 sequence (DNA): TGTGCCAGCAGCTTGAAAGAGAACACTGAAGCTTTCTTT. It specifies CASSLKENTEAFF.

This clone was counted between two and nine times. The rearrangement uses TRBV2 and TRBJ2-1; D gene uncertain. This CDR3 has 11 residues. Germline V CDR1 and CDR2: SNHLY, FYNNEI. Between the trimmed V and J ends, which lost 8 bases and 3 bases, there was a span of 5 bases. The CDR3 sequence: CASLVYNEQFF. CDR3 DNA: TGTGCCAGCCTGGTCTACAATGAGCAGTTCTTC.

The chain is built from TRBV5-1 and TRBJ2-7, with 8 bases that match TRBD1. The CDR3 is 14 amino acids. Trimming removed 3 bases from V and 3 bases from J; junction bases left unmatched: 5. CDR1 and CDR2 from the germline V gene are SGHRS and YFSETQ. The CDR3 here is CASSSGTGDYEQYF. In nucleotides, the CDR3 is TGCGCCAGCAGCTCCGGGACAGGCGACTACGAGCAGTACTTC.

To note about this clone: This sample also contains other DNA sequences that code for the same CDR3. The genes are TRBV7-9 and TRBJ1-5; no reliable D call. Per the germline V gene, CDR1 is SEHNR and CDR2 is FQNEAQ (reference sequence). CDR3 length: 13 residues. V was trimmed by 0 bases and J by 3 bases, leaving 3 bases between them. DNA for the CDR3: TGTGCCAGCAGCTTAGCCCCCAATCAGCCCCAGCATTTT. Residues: CASSLAPNQPQHF.

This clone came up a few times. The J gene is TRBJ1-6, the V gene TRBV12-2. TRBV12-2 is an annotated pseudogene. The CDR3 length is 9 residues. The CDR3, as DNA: TGTGCAAGTCGCCCGTTGGGACCCTTT. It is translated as CASRPLGPF.

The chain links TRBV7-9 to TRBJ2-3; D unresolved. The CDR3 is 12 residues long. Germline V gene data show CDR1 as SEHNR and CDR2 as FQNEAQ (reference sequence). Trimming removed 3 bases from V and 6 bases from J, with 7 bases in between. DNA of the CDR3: TGTGCCAGCAGCTTCCCGCTTGATACGCAGTATTTT. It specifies CASSFPLDTQYF. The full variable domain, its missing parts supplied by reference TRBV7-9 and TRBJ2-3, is DTGVSQNPRHKITKRGQNVTFRCDPISEHNRLYWYRQTLGQGPEFLTYFQNEAQLEKSRLLSDRFSAERPKGSFSTLEIQRTEQGDSAMYLCASSFPLDTQYFGPGTRLTVL.

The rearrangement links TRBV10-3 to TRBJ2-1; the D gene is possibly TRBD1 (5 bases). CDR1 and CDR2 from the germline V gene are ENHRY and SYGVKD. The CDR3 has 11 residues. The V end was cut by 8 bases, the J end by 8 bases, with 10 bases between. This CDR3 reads CAIHVGDEQFF. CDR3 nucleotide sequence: TGTGCCATCCATGTAGGGGATGAGCAGTTCTTC.

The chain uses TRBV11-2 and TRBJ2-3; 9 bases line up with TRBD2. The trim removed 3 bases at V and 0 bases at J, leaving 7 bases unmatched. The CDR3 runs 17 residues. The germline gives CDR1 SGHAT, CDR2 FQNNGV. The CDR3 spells CASSLGWTSVSTDTQYF. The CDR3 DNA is TGTGCCAGCAGCTTGGGATGGACTAGCGTTAGCACAGATACGCAGTATTTT. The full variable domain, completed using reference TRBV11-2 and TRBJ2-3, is EAGVAQSPRYKIIEKRQSVAFWCNPISGHATLYWYQQILGQGPKLLIQFQNNGVVDDSQLPKDRFSAERLKGVDSTLKIQPAKLEDSAVYLCASSLGWTSVSTDTQYFGPGTRLTVL.

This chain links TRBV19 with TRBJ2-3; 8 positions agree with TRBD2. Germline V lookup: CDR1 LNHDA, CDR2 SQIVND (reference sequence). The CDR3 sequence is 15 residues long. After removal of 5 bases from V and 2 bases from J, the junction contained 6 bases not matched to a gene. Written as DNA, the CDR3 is TGTGCCAGTAGTTCGCTAGCGGGCTTCACAGATACGCAGTATTTT. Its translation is CASSSLAGFTDTQYF.

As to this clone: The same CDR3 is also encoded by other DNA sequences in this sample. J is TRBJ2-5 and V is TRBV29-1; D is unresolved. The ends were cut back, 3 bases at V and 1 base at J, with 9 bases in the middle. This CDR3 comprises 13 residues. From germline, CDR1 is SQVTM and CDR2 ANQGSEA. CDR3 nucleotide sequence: TGCAGCGTTGAGGGTGGTCTCCAAGAGACCCAGTACTTC. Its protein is CSVEGGLQETQYF.